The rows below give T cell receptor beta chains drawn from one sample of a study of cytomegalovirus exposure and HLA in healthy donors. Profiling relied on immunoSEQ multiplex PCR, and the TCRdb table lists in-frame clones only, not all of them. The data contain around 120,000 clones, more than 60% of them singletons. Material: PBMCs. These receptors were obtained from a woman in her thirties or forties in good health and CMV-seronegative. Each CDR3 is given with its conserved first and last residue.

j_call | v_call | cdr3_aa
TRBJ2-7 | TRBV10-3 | CATTSGQFFDYEQYF
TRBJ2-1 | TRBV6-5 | CASQLGRTSYNEQFF
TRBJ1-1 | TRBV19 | CASSIWLEAFF
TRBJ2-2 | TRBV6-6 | CARASGSCGGELFF
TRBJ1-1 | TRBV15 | CATSRDRGGRAEAFF
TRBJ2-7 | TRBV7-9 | CASSWGTGGLAGAGEQYF
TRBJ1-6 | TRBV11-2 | CASSFGQHNSPLHF
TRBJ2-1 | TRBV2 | CASNKWGDNEQFF
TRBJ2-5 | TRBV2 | CASSRTRTQETQYF
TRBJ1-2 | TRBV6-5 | CASSSPLTGGLGYTF
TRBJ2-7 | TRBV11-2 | CASSTRLRQGAPYEQYF
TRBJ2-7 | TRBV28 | CASSYDRGSLRTYEQYF
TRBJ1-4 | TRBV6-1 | CASSPIDFRGKLFF
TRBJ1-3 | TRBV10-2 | CASSFPGLSGNTIYF
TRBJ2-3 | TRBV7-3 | CASSSQGAGNTDTQYF
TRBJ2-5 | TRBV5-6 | CASSRDRGGPETQYF
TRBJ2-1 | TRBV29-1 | CSVEEGQVSYNEQFF
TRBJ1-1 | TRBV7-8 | CASSPDRGREWNTEAFF
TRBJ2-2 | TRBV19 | CASRVDRGDTGELFF
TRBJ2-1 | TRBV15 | CATSRDVGGLASGYNEQFF
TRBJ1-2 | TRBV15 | CATSRETAFYGYTF
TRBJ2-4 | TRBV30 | CAWSVETGAAKNIQYF
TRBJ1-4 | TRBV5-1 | CASSLGITDRGGGEKLFF
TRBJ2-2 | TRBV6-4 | CASSEFQGAGELFF
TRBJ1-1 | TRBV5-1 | CASSLDAGDLGTFF
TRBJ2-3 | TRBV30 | CAWGRGVNTDTQYF
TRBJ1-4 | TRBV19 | CASSTGTGAEKLFF
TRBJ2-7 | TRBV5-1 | CASSFAGTGHSEQYF
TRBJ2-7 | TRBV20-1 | CSARAGYEQYF
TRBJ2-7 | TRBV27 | CASSWQGEGEQYF